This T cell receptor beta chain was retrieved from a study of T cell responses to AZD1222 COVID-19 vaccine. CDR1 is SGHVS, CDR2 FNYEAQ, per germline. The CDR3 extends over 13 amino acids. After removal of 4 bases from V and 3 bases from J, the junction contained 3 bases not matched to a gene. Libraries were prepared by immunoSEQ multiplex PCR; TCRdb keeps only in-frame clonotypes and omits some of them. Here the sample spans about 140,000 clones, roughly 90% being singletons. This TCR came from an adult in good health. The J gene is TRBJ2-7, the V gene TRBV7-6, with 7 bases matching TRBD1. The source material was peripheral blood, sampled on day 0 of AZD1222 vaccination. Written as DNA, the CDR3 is TGTGCCAGCAGCTCGGGACAGCTCTACGAGCAGTACTTC. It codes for CASSSGQLYEQYF.